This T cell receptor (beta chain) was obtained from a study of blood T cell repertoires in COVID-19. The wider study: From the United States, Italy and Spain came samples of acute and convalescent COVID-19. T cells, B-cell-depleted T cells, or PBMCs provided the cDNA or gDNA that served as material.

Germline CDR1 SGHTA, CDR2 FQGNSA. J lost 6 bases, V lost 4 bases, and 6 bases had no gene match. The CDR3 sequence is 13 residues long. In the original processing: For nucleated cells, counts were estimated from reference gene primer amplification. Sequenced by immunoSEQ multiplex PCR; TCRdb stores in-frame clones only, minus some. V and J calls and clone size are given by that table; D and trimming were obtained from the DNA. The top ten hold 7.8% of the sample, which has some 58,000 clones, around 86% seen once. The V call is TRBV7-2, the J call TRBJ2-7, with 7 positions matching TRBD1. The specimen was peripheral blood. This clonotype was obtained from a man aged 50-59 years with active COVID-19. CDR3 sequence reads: CASSSISGGEQYF. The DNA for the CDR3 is TGTGCCAGCAGCTCAATCTCAGGGGGCGAGCAGTACTTC.